The 27 T cell receptor beta chains listed next were all sequenced from one sample in a study of CD8+ T cells in alopecia areata. Treatment: oral pan-JAK inhibitor, 5-10 mg twice daily. Sequencing relied on a cDNA template that was reverse transcribed from extracted RNA. Sequencing used immunoSEQ multiplex PCR; TCRdb keeps in-frame clones, though not all of them. This table has under 350,000 clones, roughly 64% appearing once. The source material was CD4+ T cells sorted from blood, sampled at week 24, from a patient treated with tofacitinib. The receptors derive from a human donor with alopecia areata.

The rearrangement joins TRBV19 to TRBJ1-1; 8 bases are shared with TRBD1. The J segment lost 1 base and the V segment lost 7 bases, leaving 5 bases of the junction unmatched. This CDR3 is 14 amino acids long. The V gene's germline CDR1 is LNHDA and CDR2 SQIVND (reference sequence). The CDR3 DNA follows: TGTGCCAGTACTGACAGGGGTGGGAACACTGAAGCTTTCTTT. The encoded protein is CASTDRGGNTEAFF. The entire variable domain, with the rest obtained from reference TRBV19 and TRBJ1-1, is as follows: DGGITQSPKYLFRKEGQNVTLSCEQNLNHDAMYWYRQDPGQGLRLIYYSQIVNDFQKGDIAEGYSVSREKKESFPLTVTSAQKNPTAFYLCASTDRGGNTEAFFGQGTRLTVV.

The V call is TRBV18, the J call TRBJ2-7; TRBD1 agrees at 7 bases. The CDR3 contains 14 residues. The trim removed 2 bases at V and 3 bases at J, leaving 4 bases unmatched. Germline values: CDR1 KGHSH, CDR2 LQKENI. The CDR3 reads CASSPATGIYEQYF. The CDR3 DNA reads as TGTGCCAGCTCACCAGCGACAGGGATCTACGAGCAGTACTTC.

This chain uses TRBV27 with TRBJ2-7, with a possible D match to TRBD2 (6 bases). The CDR3 covers 16 residues. With 6 bases removed from V and 0 bases from J, the gap between germline ends came to 18 bases. Germline assignment: CDR1 MNHEY and CDR2 SMNVEV (reference sequence). CDR3 bases: TGTGCCAGCAGACCCTTAGGAGGGGCTCTCTCCTACGAGCAGTACTTC. Protein sequence: CASRPLGGALSYEQYF.

The rearrangement joins TRBV2 to TRBJ2-5; D is possibly TRBD1 (5 bases). This CDR3 is built from 14 residues. The ends were cut back, 5 bases at V and 5 bases at J, with 15 bases in the middle. CDR1 is SNHLY, CDR2 FYNNEI, per germline. CDR3 sequence: CASSLGALGETQYF. The CDR3 DNA is TGTGCCAGCAGTCTAGGGGCCTTAGGCGAGACCCAGTACTTC.

The chain carries TRBV2 and TRBJ1-5; D not certain. V shed 8 bases and J shed 9 bases, with 5 bases lying between them. Germline CDR1 SNHLY, CDR2 FYNNEI. This CDR3 is 9 amino acids long. CDR3 amino acids: CASGRPQHF. The DNA for the CDR3 is TGTGCCAGCGGGAGGCCCCAGCATTTT.

This chain joins TRBV7-2 and TRBJ2-7, with D uncertain. This CDR3 is built from 15 residues. Germline assignment: CDR1 SGHTA and CDR2 FQGNSA. The V gene lost 5 bases and the J gene lost 3 bases, with 17 bases spanning the gap. Here the CDR3 DNA reads TGTGCCAGCAGCCCTCAAACTGTCTTGGGCTACGAGCAGTACTTC. This translates into CASSPQTVLGYEQYF.

This clone has more than one count but fewer than ten. J is TRBJ1-5 and V is TRBV30; 10 bases agree with TRBD1. The CDR3 contains 14 residues. The germline V gene encodes CDR1 GTSNPN and CDR2 SVGIG (reference sequence). The junction had 5 bases not matched to a gene; V was cut back by 2 bases and J by 7 bases. The CDR3 sequence is CAWSLTGGRQPQHF. Written as DNA, the CDR3 is TGTGCCTGGAGTTTGACAGGGGGCCGCCAGCCCCAGCATTTT.

The V and J genes are TRBV5-1 and TRBJ2-1; a weak D match, TRBD1 (6 bases). This CDR3 is built from 13 residues. The V gene lost 6 bases and the J gene lost 8 bases, with 15 bases spanning the gap. Germline CDR1 SGHRS, CDR2 YFSETQ. The chain's CDR3 is CASNINREYEQFF. CDR3 DNA: TGCGCCAGCAACATAAACAGGGAATATGAGCAGTTCTTC.

The chain joins TRBV15 to TRBJ2-2; D unresolved. The CDR3 runs to 15 residues. Germline V lookup: CDR1 LNHNV, CDR2 YYDKDF (reference sequence). Between the trimmed V and J ends, which lost 0 bases and 3 bases, there was a span of 8 bases. CDR3 sequence (DNA): TGTGCCACCAGCAGAGAGGGTCTTGACACCGGGGAGCTGTTTTTT. Translated: CATSREGLDTGELFF.

This clone was detected only once. The rearrangement links TRBV5-1 to TRBJ2-4; D assignment may be TRBD1 or TRBD2 (5 bases each). From germline, CDR1 is SGHRS and CDR2 YFSETQ. With 0 bases removed from V and 0 bases from J, the gap between germline ends came to 7 bases. The CDR3 spans 15 residues. The chain's CDR3 is CASSLDGTAKNIQYF. The CDR3 nucleotides read TGCGCCAGCAGCTTGGATGGGACAGCCAAAAACATTCAGTACTTC.

The gene calls are TRBV27 and TRBJ2-5, with unresolved D. Germline V CDR1 and CDR2: MNHEY, SMNVEV (reference sequence). This CDR3 is 13 amino acids long. V lost 5 bases and J 0 bases, leaving 7 bases between the germline ends. The CDR3 sequence: CASSKRDQETQYF. CDR3 nucleotide sequence: TGTGCCAGCAGTAAACGGGACCAAGAGACCCAGTACTTC.

The chain joins TRBV25-1 to TRBJ2-1, with D possibly TRBD1 on 7 matching bases. The ends were cut back, 8 bases at V and 12 bases at J, with 20 bases in the middle. CDR1 and CDR2 (germline): MGHDK, SYGVNS. The CDR3 runs 13 residues. The CDR3 sequence is CASLETGAGRQFF. In DNA form, the CDR3 reads TGTGCCAGCCTCGAAACAGGGGCGGGGAGGCAGTTCTTC.

This clone was found a few times. The chain is built from TRBV30 and TRBJ2-2; D not resolved. CDR3 length equals 14 residues. In germline, CDR1 is GTSNPN, CDR2 SVGIG (reference sequence). Trimming left V 2 bases short and J 0 bases short, with 7 bases between. The DNA of the CDR3 is TGTGCCTGGAGTCAAAACCCGAACACCGGGGAGCTGTTTTTT. It is translated as CAWSQNPNTGELFF.

This clone was recorded only once. The rearrangement links TRBV7-3 to TRBJ2-1, with 9 bases lining up with TRBD2. Trimming at V came to 5 bases and at J to 9 bases, leaving 5 bases not matched to a gene. This CDR3 region has 13 residues. Germline V gene lookup returns CDR1 SGHTA and CDR2 FQGTGA. The CDR3 DNA sequence: TGTGCCAGCAGCGATGGGACTAGCACTGAGCAGTTCTTC. Translating it yields CASSDGTSTEQFF.

The chain uses TRBV30 and TRBJ1-4; tentatively, D is TRBD1 (5 bases). Between the trimmed V and J ends, which lost 3 bases and 3 bases, there was a span of 8 bases. The germline CDR1 and CDR2 sequences are GTSNPN and SVGIG (reference sequence). The CDR3 has 13 residues. The CDR3 DNA is TGTGCCTGGAGAAAGGGGTCTAATGAAAAACTGTTTTTT. Protein sequence: CAWRKGSNEKLFF.

This clone has just a few counts. The chain carries TRBV6-4 and TRBJ1-5, with D perhaps TRBD1 (5 bases). Trimming stripped 5 bases from V and 9 bases from J, with 14 bases between. Per germline, CDR1 MRHNA and CDR2 SNTAGT. CDR3 size: 13 residues. The CDR3 region is CASSPGIGTPQHF. CDR3 nucleotides: TGTGCCAGCAGTCCAGGGATTGGGACGCCCCAGCATTTT.

This sequence joins TRBV5-1 and TRBJ1-3; D not certain. Trimming removed 5 bases from V and 0 bases from J, with 9 bases in between. CDR1 is SGHRS and CDR2 is YFSETQ in the germline V gene. CDR3 length: 14 residues. CDR3 DNA sequence: TGCGCCAGCAGACCAGCAAACTCTGGAAACACCATATATTTT. Residues: CASRPANSGNTIYF.

Turning to this clone: At one end, the junction sequence differs from germline, possibly due to a read error. The rearrangement joins TRBV5-1 to TRBJ2-1, with 10 nucleotides matching TRBD1. Germline V CDR1 and CDR2: SGHRS, YFSETQ. The CDR3 loop spans 14 amino acids. The CDR3, as DNA: TGCGCCAGCAGCTTGGCCGCGTTAGAGGGACAGGGGATCTTC. It yields the protein CASSLAALEGQGIF. The whole variable domain, remainder taken from reference TRBV5-1 and TRBJ2-1, is KAGVTQTPRYLIKTRGQQVTLSCSPISGHRSVSWYQQTPGQGLQFLFEYFSETQRNKGNFPGRFSGRQFSNSRSEMNVSTLELGDSALYLCASSLAALEGQGIFGPGTRLTVL.

This clone turned up a few times. This chain joins TRBV18 and TRBJ1-5; D gene ambiguous. The V end lost 2 bases, the J end lost 3 bases, and 11 bases lay between the germline ends. The CDR3 extends over 15 amino acids. Germline assignment: CDR1 KGHSH and CDR2 LQKENI. CDR3: CASSPKVADNQPQHF. In nucleotides, the CDR3 is TGTGCCAGCTCACCAAAAGTGGCAGACAATCAGCCCCAGCATTTT.

The chain carries TRBV19 and TRBJ2-2; no firm D call. Trimming shortened V by 5 bases and J by 7 bases, and 17 bases separated the two germline ends. The CDR3 is made up of 15 amino acids. The germline CDR1 and CDR2 sequences are LNHDA and SQIVND (reference sequence). As DNA, the CDR3 is TGTGCCAGTAGTCTTGAGGAGCCTCGTATCGGGGAGCTGTTTTTT. Its translation is CASSLEEPRIGELFF.

This rearrangement joins TRBV2 to TRBJ1-5, with TRBD1 identical over 7 bases. This CDR3 is built from 16 residues. With V trimmed by 3 bases and J by 7 bases, 12 bases remained unmatched. Germline CDR1 is SNHLY and CDR2 is FYNNEI. Written as DNA, the CDR3 is TGTGCCAGCAGTGAGGGGAGACAGGGAGTAGGACAGCCCCAGCATTTT. Its protein is CASSEGRQGVGQPQHF.

The chain links TRBV2 to TRBJ2-1, with 13 bases that match TRBD2. With V trimmed by 7 bases and J by 6 bases, 6 bases remained unmatched. The length of the CDR3 is 15 residues. Germline values: CDR1 SNHLY, CDR2 FYNNEI. This chain's CDR3 is CASMRLAGGSNEQFF. DNA of the CDR3: TGTGCCAGCATGAGACTAGCGGGGGGTTCCAATGAGCAGTTCTTC.

The genes are TRBV7-9 and TRBJ2-3, with D perhaps being TRBD1 or TRBD2 (5 bases each). Deletions cut 0 bases from V and 5 bases from J, with 9 bases between. The CDR3 length is 14 residues. CDR1 is SEHNR, CDR2 FQNEAQ, per germline (reference sequence). The CDR3 DNA sequence: TGTGCCAGCAGCTTAGCGCTTGGGGGAGATACGCAGTATTTT. Its protein product is CASSLALGGDTQYF.

The rearrangement joins TRBV10-3 to TRBJ2-7; a possible D gene is TRBD1 (5 bases). The germline CDR1 and CDR2 sequences are ENHRY and SYGVKD. Trimming took 3 bases from V and 4 from J, leaving 13 bases between them. There are 14 residues in the CDR3. CDR3 bases: TGTGCCATCAGTGAAAAGGGGTTAGGATACGAGCAGTACTTC. It is translated as CAISEKGLGYEQYF.

This rearrangement joins TRBV2 to TRBJ2-1, with 8 bases aligning to TRBD1. Germline V gene sequence: CDR1 SNHLY, CDR2 FYNNEI. V lost 7 bases and J lost 8; bases outside the gene matches: 13. This CDR3 comprises 15 residues. This CDR3 reads CASKLSGQGIDEQFF. DNA of the CDR3: TGTGCCAGCAAATTATCCGGACAGGGAATAGATGAGCAGTTCTTC. Based on the CDR3 plus reference TRBV2 and TRBJ2-1, the full variable domain is EPEVTQTPSHQVTQMGQEVILRCVPISNHLYFYWYRQILGQKVEFLVSFYNNEISEKSEIFDDQFSVERPDGSNFTLKIRSTKLEDSAMYFCASKLSGQGIDEQFFGPGTRLTVL.

This clone was counted between two and nine times. The CDR3 sequence is CASSLRQGFLYEQYF. In nucleotides, the CDR3 is TGTGCCAGCAGCTTAAGGCAGGGATTCCTCTACGAGCAGTACTTC. V usage is TRBV7-8 and J usage is TRBJ2-5, with a weak D call TRBD1 (5 bases). The J call may not be correct, given that the DNA end is closer to TRBJ2-7. There are 15 residues in the CDR3. Germline V gives CDR1 SGHVS, CDR2 FQNEAQ.

A few counts support this clone. The rearrangement joins TRBV2 to TRBJ1-2; 7 nucleotides agree with TRBD1. CDR1 and CDR2 (germline): SNHLY, FYNNEI. With 1 base clipped from V and 8 bases from J, the junction kept 7 bases outside the gene matches. The CDR3 has 14 residues. The CDR3: CASSEDRGPTGYTF. In DNA form, the CDR3 reads TGTGCCAGCAGTGAAGATAGGGGGCCCACCGGCTACACCTTC.